A selection of T cell receptor beta chains follows, all from one sample in a study of cytomegalovirus exposure and HLA in healthy donors. Only in-frame clones appear in the TCRdb table, and some are missing; sequencing was by immunoSEQ multiplex PCR. The sample has 200,000 to 300,000 clones, 80% to 90% seen once. Sequencing was performed on PBMCs. The receptors originated from a woman in her thirties or forties in good health and CMV-seropositive. The CDR3 runs from the conserved cysteine through the conserved F or W. Rows may omit the clone size; those that give it use once, few, many or a size class.

TRBV27	-	TRBJ1-4	CASSSRRGEKLFF
TRBV6-5	few	TRBJ2-2	CASSPGTSGRGELFF
TRBV19	-	TRBJ2-3	CASSPVGGRAPDTQYF
TRBV28	-	TRBJ2-6	CASSNLPRDRGTGANVLTF
TRBV6-1	once	TRBJ2-3	CASSELSGRGADTQYF
TRBV7-6	once	TRBJ2-7	CASSPSGSYEQYF
TRBV28	-	TRBJ1-6	CASKGPTGEFSSYNSPLHF
TRBV29-1	-	TRBJ2-3	CSVEDELARSTDTQYF
TRBV5-1	-	TRBJ2-7	CASRLPGQASYEQYF
TRBV10-3	few	TRBJ1-5	CATAGRNQPQHF
TRBV11-3	few	TRBJ2-7	CASSSEARETIYEQYF
TRBV7-9	-	TRBJ2-7	CASSPDRVYEQYF
TRBV19	-	TRBJ1-5	CASSTSGLSNQPQHF
TRBV9	-	TRBJ1-1	CASSVGRVDPEAFF
TRBV11-1	-	TRBJ2-1	CASSLSPGGLADYNEQFF
TRBV7-2	few	TRBJ1-1	CASSDQQGSTEAFF
TRBV6-5	-	TRBJ2-3	CASSYQDYSSTQYF
TRBV30	-	TRBJ2-3	CASGRGIRTDTQYF
TRBV6-5	-	TRBJ1-6	CASSYGWQGNSPLHF
TRBV9	few	TRBJ1-3	CASSVGGLKGDTIYF
TRBV7-2	-	TRBJ1-1	CASSLNRAGKNTEAFF
TRBV28	few	TRBJ2-3	CASSFEGLAGVIYTQYF